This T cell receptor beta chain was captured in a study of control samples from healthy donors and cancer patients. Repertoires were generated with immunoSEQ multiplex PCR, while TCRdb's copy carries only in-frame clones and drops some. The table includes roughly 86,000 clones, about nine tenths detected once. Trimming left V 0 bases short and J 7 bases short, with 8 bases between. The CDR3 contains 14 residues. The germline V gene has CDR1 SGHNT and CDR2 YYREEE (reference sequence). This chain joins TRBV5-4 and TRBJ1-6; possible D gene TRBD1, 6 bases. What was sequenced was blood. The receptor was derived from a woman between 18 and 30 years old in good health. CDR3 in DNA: TGTGCCAGCAGCTTGGATCAGGGGAATTCACCCCTCCACTTT. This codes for CASSLDQGNSPLHF. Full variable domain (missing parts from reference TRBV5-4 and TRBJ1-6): ETGVTQSPTHLIKTRGQQVTLRCSSQSGHNTVSWYQQALGQGPQFIFQYYREEENGRGNFPPRFSGLQFPNYSSELNVNALELDDSALYLCASSLDQGNSPLHFGNGTRLTVT.